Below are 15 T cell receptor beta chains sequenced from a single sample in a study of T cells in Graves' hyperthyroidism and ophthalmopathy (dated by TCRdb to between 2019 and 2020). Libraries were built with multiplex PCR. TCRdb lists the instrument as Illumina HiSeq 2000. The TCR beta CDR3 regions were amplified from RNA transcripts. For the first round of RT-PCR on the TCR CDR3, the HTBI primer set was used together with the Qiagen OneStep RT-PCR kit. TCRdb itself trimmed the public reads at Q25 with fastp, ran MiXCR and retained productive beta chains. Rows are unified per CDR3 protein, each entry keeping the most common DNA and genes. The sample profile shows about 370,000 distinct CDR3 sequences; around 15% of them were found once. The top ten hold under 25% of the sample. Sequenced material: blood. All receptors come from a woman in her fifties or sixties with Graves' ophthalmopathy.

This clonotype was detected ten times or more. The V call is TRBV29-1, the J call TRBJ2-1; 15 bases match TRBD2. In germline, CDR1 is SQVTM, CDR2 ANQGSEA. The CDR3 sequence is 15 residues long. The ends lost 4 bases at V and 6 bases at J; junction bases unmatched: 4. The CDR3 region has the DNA TGCAGCGTTGTCACGGGACTAGCGGGAGGCAATGAGCAGTTCTTC. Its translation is CSVVTGLAGGNEQFF.

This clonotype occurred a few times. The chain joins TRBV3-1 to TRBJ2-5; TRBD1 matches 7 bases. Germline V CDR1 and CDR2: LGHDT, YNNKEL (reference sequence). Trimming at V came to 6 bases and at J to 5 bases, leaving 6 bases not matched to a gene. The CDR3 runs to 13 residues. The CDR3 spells CASRQQGSETQYF. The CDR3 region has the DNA TGTGCCAGCAGGCAACAGGGGTCGGAGACCCAGTACTTC.

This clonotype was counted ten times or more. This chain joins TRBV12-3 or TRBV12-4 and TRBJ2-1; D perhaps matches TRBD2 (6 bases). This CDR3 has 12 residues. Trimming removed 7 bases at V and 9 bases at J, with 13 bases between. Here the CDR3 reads CASTARGFEQFF. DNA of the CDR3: TGTGCCAGCACGGCCCGGGGGTTTGAGCAGTTCTTC.

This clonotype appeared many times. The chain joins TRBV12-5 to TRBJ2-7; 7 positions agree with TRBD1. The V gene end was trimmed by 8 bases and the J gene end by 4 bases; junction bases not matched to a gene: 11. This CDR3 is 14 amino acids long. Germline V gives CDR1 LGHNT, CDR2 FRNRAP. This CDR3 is CASRPDRAPYEQYF. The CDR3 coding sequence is TGTGCTAGTAGACCCGACAGGGCCCCTTACGAGCAGTACTTC.

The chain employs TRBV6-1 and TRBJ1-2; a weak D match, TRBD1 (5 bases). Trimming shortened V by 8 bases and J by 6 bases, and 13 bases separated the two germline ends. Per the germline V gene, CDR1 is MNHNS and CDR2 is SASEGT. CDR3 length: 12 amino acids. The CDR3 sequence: CASGARGNGYTF. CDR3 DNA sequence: TGTGCCAGCGGAGCAAGGGGCAATGGCTACACCTTC.

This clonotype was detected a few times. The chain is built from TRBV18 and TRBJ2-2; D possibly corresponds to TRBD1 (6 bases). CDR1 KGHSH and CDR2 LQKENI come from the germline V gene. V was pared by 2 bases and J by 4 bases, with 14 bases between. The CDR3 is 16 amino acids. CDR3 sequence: CASSPMGAPGTGELFF. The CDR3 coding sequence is TGTGCCAGCTCACCAATGGGGGCGCCGGGCACCGGGGAGCTGTTTTTT. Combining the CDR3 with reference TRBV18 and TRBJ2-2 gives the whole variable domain NAGVMQNPRHLVRRRGQEARLRCSPMKGHSHVYWYRQLPEEGLKFMVYLQKENIIDESGMPKERFSAEFPKEGPSILRIQQVVRGDSAAYFCASSPMGAPGTGELFFGEGSRLTVL.

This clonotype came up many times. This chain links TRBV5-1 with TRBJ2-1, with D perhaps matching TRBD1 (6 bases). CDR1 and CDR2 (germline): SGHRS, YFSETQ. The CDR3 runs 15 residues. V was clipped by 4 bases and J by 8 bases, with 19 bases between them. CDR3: CASSTSGHPSDEQFF. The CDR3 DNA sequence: TGCGCCAGCAGCACCTCGGGACACCCCTCGGATGAGCAGTTCTTC. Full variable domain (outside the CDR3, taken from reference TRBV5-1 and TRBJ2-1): KAGVTQTPRYLIKTRGQQVTLSCSPISGHRSVSWYQQTPGQGLQFLFEYFSETQRNKGNFPGRFSGRQFSNSRSEMNVSTLELGDSALYLCASSTSGHPSDEQFFGPGTRLTVL.

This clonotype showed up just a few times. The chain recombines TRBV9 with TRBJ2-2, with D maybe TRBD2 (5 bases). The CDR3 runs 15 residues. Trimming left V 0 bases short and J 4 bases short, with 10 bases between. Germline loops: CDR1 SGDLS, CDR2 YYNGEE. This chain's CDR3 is CASSVGWAGTGELFF. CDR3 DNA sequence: TGTGCCAGCAGCGTAGGGTGGGCGGGCACCGGGGAGCTGTTTTTT.

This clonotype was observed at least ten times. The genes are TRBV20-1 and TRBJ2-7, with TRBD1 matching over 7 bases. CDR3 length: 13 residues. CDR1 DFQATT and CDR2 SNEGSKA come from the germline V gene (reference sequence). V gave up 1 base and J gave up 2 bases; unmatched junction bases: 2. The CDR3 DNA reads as TGCAGTGCTAGAGGGGACAGCCCCTACGAGCAGTACTTC. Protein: CSARGDSPYEQYF.

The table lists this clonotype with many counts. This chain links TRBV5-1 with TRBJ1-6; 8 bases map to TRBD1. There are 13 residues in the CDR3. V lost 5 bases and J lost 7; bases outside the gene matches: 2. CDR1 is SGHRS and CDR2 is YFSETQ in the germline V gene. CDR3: CASSRQGNSPLHF. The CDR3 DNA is TGCGCCAGCAGTCGACAGGGGAATTCACCCCTCCACTTT. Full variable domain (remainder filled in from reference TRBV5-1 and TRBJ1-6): KAGVTQTPRYLIKTRGQQVTLSCSPISGHRSVSWYQQTPGQGLQFLFEYFSETQRNKGNFPGRFSGRQFSNSRSEMNVSTLELGDSALYLCASSRQGNSPLHFGNGTRLTVT.

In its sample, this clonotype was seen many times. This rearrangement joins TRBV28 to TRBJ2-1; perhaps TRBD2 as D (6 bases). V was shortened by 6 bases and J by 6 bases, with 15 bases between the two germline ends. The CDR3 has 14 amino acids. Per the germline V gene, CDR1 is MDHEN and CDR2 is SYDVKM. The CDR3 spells CASSDSGDFNEQFF. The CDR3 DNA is TGTGCCAGCAGCGATAGCGGAGACTTCAATGAGCAGTTCTTC.

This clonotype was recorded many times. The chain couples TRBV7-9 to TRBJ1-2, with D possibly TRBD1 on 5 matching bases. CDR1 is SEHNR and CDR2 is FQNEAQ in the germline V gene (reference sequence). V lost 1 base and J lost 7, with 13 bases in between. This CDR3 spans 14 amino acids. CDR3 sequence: CASSLEGERSGYTF. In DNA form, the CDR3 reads TGTGCCAGCAGCTTAGAAGGGGAACGGTCTGGCTACACCTTC.

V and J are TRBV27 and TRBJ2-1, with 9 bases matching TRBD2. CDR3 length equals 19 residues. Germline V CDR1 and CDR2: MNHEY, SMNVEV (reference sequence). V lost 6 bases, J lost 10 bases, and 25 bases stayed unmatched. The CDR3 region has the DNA TGTGCCAGCAGCCCACCTGCGGGCCGAGCCAGCGGGAGGTTGGAGGAGCAGTTCTTC. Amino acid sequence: CASSPPAGRASGRLEEQFF.

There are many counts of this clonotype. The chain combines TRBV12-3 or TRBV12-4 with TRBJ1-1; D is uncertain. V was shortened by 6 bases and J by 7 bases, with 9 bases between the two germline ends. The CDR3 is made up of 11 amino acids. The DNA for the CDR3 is TGTGCCAGCAGCCAGACACTTGAAGCTTTCTTT. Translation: CASSQTLEAFF.

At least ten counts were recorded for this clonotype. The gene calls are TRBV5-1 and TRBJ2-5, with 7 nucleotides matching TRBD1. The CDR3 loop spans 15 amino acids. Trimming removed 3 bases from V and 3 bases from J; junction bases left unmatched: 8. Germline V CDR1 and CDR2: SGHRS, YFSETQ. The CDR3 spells CASSYDRAVEETQYF. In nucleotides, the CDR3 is TGCGCCAGCAGCTATGACAGGGCTGTTGAAGAGACCCAGTACTTC. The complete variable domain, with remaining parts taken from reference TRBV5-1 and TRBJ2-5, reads KAGVTQTPRYLIKTRGQQVTLSCSPISGHRSVSWYQQTPGQGLQFLFEYFSETQRNKGNFPGRFSGRQFSNSRSEMNVSTLELGDSALYLCASSYDRAVEETQYFGPGTRLLVL.